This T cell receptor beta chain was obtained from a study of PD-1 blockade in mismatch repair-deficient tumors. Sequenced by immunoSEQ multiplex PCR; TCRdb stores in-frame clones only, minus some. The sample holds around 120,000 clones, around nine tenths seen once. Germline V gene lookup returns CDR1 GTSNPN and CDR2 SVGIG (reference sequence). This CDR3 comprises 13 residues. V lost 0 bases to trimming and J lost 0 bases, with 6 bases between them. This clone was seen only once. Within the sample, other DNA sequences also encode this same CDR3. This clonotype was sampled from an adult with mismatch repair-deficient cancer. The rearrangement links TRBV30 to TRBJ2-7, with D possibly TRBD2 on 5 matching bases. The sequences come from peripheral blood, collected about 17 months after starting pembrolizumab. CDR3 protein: CAWSVTSSYEQYF. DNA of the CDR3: TGTGCCTGGAGTGTAACTAGCTCCTACGAGCAGTACTTC.